This TCR beta chain originates from a study of early stage breast cancer tumors. The overall study: Most invasive tumors, about 80% of the 16, were ER+/PR+/HER2-. Among approximately 12 ER+/PR+/HER2- tumors, eight were ductal, four lobular.

The germline V gene encodes CDR1 SNHLY and CDR2 FYNNEI. The length of the CDR3 is 15 residues. V gave up 2 bases and J gave up 4 bases; unmatched junction bases: 4. General study findings and limits: Blood repertoires resembled normal breast more than tumor.

Assay: immunoSEQ multiplex PCR; the TCRdb copy retains only in-frame clones and omits some. The data contain approximately 75,000 clones, 80% of them singletons. Points on this clone: The antigen remains unidentified.

This chain joins TRBV2 and TRBJ2-7, with 11 bases that match TRBD2. Sequenced material: blood. The clonotype comes from a person aged 35-49 years with breast cancer. The CDR3, as DNA: TGTGCCAGCAGTGAACTAGCGGGAGGTACGTACGAGCAGTACTTC. It encodes CASSELAGGTYEQYF. The variable domain in full, completed from reference TRBV2 and TRBJ2-7, reads EPEVTQTPSHQVTQMGQEVILRCVPISNHLYFYWYRQILGQKVEFLVSFYNNEISEKSEIFDDQFSVERPDGSNFTLKIRSTKLEDSAMYFCASSELAGGTYEQYFGPGTRLTVT.